This T cell receptor beta chain was captured in a study of T cell responses to AZD1222 COVID-19 vaccine. On this clone: Antigen specificity is unknown.

The method was immunoSEQ multiplex PCR; TCRdb's version includes in-frame clones alone and lacks a portion of them. The sample has 100,000 to 150,000 clones, 70% to 85% seen once; the top ten hold about 27%. Study findings and constraints: Unmutated variant regions are reportedly targeted by nearly half of spike-specific TCRs.

Looked up from germline, CDR1 is SGHVS and CDR2 is FNYEAQ. This CDR3 spans 17 amino acids. The V end lost 5 bases, the J end lost 1 base, and 18 bases lay between the germline ends. This receptor was identified in an adult who received the AZD1222 COVID-19 vaccine. This sample comprised peripheral blood, obtained 28 days after the second AZD1222 dose. The V and J genes are TRBV7-6 and TRBJ2-1; a weak D match, TRBD2 (6 bases). CDR3 bases: TGTGCCAGCAGCCCCCCACGGGCGGGGTTTTCCTACAATGAGCAGTTCTTC. It translates to CASSPPRAGFSYNEQFF.